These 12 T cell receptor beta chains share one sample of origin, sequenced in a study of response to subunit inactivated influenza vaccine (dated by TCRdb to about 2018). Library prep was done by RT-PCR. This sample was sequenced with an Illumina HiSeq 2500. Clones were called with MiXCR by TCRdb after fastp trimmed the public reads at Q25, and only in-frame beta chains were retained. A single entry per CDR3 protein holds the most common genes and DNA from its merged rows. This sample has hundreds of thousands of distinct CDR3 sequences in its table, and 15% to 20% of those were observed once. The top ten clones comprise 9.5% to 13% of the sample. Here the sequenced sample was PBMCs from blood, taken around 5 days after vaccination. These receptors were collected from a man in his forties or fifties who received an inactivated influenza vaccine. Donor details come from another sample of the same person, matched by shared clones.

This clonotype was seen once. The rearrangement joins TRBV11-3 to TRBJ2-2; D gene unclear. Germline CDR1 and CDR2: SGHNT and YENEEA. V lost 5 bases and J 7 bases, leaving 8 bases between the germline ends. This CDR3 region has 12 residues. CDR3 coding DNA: TGTGCCAGCAGCCACCTCGGCGGGGAGCTGTTTTTT. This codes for CASSHLGGELFF. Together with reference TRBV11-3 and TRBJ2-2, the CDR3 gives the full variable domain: EAGVVQSPRYKIIEKKQPVAFWCNPISGHNTLYWYLQNLGQGPELLIRYENEEAVDDSQLPKDRFSAERLKGVDSTLKIQPAELGDSAVYLCASSHLGGELFFGEGSRLTVL.

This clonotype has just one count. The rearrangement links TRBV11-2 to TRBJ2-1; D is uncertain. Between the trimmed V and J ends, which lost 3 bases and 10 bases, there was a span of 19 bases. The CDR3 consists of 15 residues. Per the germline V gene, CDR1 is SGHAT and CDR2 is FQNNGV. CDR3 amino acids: CASSFNTRPVGEQFF. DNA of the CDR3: TGTGCCAGCAGCTTTAACACCCGACCGGTTGGGGAGCAGTTCTTC.

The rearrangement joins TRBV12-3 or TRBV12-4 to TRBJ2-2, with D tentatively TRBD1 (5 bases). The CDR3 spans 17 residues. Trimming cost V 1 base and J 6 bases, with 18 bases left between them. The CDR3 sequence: CASSLDWQGTPAGELFF. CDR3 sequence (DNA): TGTGCCAGCAGTTTAGATTGGCAGGGTACCCCGGCCGGGGAGCTGTTTTTT.

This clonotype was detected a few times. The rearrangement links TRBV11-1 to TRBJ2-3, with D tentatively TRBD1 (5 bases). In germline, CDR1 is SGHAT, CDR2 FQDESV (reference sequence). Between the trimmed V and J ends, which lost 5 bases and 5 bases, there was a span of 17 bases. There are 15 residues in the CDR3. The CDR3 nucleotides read TGTGCCAGCAGCAAGGACATCAGGCGAATAGATACGCAGTATTTT. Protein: CASSKDIRRIDTQYF.

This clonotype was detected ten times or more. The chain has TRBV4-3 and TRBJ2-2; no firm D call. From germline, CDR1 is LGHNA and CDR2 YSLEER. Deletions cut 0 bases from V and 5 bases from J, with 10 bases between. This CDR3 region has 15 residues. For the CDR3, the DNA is TGCGCCAGCAGCCAAGAGACGGCAGGAACCGGGGAGCTGTTTTTT. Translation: CASSQETAGTGELFF.

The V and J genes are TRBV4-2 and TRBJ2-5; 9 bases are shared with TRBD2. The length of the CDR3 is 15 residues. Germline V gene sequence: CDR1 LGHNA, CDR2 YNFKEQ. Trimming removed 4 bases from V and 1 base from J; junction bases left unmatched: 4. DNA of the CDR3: TGTGCCAGCAGCCCCAGCGGGGGGCCCCAAGAGACCCAGTACTTC. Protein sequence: CASSPSGGPQETQYF.

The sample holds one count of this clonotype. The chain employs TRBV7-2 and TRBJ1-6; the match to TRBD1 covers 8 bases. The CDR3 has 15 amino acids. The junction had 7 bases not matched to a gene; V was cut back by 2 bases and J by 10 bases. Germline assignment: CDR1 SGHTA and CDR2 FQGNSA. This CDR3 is CASSLQGAAGSPLHF. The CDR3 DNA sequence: TGTGCCAGCAGCTTACAGGGGGCCGCCGGATCACCCCTCCACTTT. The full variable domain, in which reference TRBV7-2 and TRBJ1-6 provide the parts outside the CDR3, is GAGVSQSPSNKVTEKGKDVELRCDPISGHTALYWYRQSLGQGLEFLIYFQGNSAPDKSGLPSDRFSAERTGGSVSTLTIQRTQQEDSAVYLCASSLQGAAGSPLHFGNGTRLTVT.

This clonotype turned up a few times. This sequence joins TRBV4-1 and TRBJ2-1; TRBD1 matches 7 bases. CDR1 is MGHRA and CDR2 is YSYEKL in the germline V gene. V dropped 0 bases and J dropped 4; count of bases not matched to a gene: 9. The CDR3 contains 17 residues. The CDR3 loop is CASSQDTGTEKYNEQFF. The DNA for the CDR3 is TGCGCCAGCAGCCAAGACACCGGGACAGAGAAATACAATGAGCAGTTCTTC.

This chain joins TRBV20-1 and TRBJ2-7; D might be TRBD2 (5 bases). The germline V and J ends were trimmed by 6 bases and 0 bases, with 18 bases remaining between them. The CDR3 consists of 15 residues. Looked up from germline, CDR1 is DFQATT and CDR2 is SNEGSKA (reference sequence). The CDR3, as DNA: TGCAGTGCCACTCAGGCTAGCAGAAGCTCCTACGAGCAGTACTTC. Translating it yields CSATQASRSSYEQYF.

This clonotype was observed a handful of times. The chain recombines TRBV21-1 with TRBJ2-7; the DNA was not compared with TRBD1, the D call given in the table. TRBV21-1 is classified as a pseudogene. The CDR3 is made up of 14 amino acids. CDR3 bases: TGTGCCAGCAGCACCGGACAGGGGGATAACGAGCAGTACTTC. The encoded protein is CASSTGQGDNEQYF.

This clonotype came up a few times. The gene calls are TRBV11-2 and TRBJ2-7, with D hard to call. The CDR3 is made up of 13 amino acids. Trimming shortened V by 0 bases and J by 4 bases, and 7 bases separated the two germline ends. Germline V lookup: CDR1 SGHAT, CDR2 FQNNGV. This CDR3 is CASSLDIGYEQYF. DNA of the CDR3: TGTGCCAGCAGCTTAGATATTGGGTACGAGCAGTACTTC.

The CDR3 DNA follows: TGTGCCAGCAGCCTTATCCCGACTAACCAAGAGACCCAGTACTTC. Translation: CASSLIPTNQETQYF. The chain links TRBV11-2 to TRBJ2-5, with D possibly TRBD2 on 5 matching bases. Germline-derived CDR1 and CDR2 are SGHAT and FQNNGV. V lost 5 bases, J lost 0 bases, and 13 bases lay in between. The CDR3 is 15 amino acids. The whole variable domain, remainder taken from reference TRBV11-2 and TRBJ2-5, is EAGVAQSPRYKIIEKRQSVAFWCNPISGHATLYWYQQILGQGPKLLIQFQNNGVVDDSQLPKDRFSAERLKGVDSTLKIQPAKLEDSAVYLCASSLIPTNQETQYFGPGTRLLVL.